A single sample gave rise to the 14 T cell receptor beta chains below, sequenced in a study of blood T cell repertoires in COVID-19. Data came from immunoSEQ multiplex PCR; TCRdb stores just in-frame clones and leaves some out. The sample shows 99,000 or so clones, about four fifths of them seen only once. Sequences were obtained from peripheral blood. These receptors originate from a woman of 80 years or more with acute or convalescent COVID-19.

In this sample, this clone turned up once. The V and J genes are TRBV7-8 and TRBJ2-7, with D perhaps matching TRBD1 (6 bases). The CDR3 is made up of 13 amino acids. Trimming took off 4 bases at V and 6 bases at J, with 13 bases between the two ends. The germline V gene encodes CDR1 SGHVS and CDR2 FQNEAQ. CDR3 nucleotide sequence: TGTGCCAGCAGCTCCCGACAGGTACTCGAGCAGTACTTC. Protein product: CASSSRQVLEQYF.

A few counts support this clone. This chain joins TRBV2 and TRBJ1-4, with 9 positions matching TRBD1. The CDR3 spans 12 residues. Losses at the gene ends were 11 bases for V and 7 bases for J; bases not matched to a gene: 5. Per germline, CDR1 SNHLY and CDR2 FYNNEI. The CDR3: CAEGQGPEKLFF. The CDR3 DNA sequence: TGTGCCGAAGGACAGGGGCCTGAAAAACTGTTTTTT. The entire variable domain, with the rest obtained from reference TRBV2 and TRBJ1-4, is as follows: EPEVTQTPSHQVTQMGQEVILRCVPISNHLYFYWYRQILGQKVEFLVSFYNNEISEKSEIFDDQFSVERPDGSNFTLKIRSTKLEDSAMYFCAEGQGPEKLFFGSGTQLSVL.

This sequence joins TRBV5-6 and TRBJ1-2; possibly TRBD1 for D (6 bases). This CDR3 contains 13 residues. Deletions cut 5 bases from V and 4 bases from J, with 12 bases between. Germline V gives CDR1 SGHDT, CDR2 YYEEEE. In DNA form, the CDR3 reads TGTGCCAGCAGAATACAGGGCACCTATGGCTACACCTTC. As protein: CASRIQGTYGYTF.

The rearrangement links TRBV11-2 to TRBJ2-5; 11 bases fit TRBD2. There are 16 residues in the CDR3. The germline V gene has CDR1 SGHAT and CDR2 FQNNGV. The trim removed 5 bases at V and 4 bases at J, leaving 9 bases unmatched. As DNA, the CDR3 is TGTGCCAGCAGCCGTACTAGCGGGAGAGGCCCAGAGACCCAGTACTTC. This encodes CASSRTSGRGPETQYF.

CDR3 residues: CASSFDSNTEAFF. The CDR3, as DNA: TGTGCCAGCAGCTTTGACTCAAACACTGAAGCTTTCTTT. This sequence joins TRBV7-2 and TRBJ1-1, with D unclear. Per germline, CDR1 SGHTA and CDR2 FQGNSA. The germline V and J ends were trimmed by 3 bases and 2 bases, with 7 bases remaining between them. The CDR3 has 13 residues.

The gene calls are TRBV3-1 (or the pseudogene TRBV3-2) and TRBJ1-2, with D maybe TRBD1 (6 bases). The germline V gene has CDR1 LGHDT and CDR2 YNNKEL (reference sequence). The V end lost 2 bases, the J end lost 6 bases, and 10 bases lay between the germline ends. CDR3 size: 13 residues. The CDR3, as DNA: TGTGCCAGCAGCCAAAAGCAGGGGAATGGCTACACCTTC. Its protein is CASSQKQGNGYTF.

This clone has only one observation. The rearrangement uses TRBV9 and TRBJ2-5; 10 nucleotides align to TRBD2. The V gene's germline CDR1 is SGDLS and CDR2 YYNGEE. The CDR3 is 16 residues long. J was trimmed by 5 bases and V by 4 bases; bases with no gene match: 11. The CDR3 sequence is CASSPGTSEGLETQYF. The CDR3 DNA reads TGTGCCAGCAGCCCTGGGACTAGCGAGGGGCTGGAGACCCAGTACTTC.

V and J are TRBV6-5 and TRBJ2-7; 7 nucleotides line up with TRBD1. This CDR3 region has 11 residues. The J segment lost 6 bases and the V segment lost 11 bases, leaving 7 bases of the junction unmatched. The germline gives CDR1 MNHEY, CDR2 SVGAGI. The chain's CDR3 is CARKQGSEQYV. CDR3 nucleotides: TGTGCCCGAAAACAGGGGAGCGAGCAGTACGTC.

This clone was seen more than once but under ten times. This CDR3 is CASSLNQGDEQFF. CDR3 nucleotide sequence: TGCGCCAGCAGCCTAAACCAGGGGGATGAGCAGTTCTTC. This sequence joins TRBV4-1 and TRBJ2-1; 7 bases map to TRBD1. This CDR3 comprises 13 residues. V shed 4 bases and J 8 bases; nucleotides not matched to a gene: 5. Germline V gene data show CDR1 as MGHRA and CDR2 as YSYEKL.

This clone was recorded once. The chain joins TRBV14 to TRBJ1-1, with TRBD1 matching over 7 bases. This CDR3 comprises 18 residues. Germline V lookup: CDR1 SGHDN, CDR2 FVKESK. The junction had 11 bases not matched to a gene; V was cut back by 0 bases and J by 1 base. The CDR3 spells CASSQDGGGWLGNTEAFF. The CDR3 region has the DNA TGTGCCAGCAGCCAAGATGGAGGGGGCTGGTTGGGGAACACTGAAGCTTTCTTT.

The CDR3, as DNA: TGTGCCACCGGTTCTATACAGGGTGGGGAGCTGTTTTTT. Translating it yields CATGSIQGGELFF. This chain connects TRBV24-1 to TRBJ2-2; D possibly corresponds to TRBD1 (6 bases). Trimming left V 9 bases short and J 8 bases short, with 15 bases between. CDR3 length: 13 amino acids. The germline V gene encodes CDR1 KGHDR and CDR2 SFDVKD.

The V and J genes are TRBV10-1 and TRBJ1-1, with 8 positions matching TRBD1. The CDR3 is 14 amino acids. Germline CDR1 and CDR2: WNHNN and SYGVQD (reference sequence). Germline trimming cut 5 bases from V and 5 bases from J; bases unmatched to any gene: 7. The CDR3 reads CASSRAGGKTEAFF. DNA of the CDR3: TGCGCCAGCAGTCGAGCAGGGGGCAAAACTGAAGCTTTCTTT.

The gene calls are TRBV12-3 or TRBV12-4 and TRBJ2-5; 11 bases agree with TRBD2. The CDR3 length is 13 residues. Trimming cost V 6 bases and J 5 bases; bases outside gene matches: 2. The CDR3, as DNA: TGTGCCAGCAGCCGACTAGCGGGGGAGACCCAGTACTTC. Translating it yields CASSRLAGETQYF.

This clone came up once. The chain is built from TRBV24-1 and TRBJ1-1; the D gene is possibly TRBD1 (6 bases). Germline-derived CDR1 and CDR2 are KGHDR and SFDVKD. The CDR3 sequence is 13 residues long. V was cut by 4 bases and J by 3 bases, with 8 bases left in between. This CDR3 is CATSEYRDTEAFF. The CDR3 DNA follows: TGTGCCACCAGTGAGTACAGGGACACTGAAGCTTTCTTT.